These T cell receptor beta chains were read from a single sample in a study of Graves' ophthalmopathy and Graves' hyperthyroidism. One entry per CDR3 protein results from TCRdb running MiXCR on the multiplex PCR reads. In the table there are hundreds of thousands of distinct CDR3 sequences, over 40% of which are singletons. The specimen sequenced was peripheral blood. The receptors come from an adult man with Graves' ophthalmopathy. Both conserved end residues are part of each CDR3. D genes are given only for firm matches. Not all rows give a size; the values are once, few, many and, for expanded clones, a class.

DNA: TGCGCCAGCAGCTTGGAGCCGGGACAGGGTGATTCACCCCTCCACTTT
CDR3: CASSLEPGQGDSPLHF
D: TRBD1
V: TRBV5-1
J: TRBJ1-6
size: many

DNA: TGCAGCCAAGTGGGGTATGGCTACACCTTC
CDR3: CSQVGYGYTF
D: NA
V: TRBV29-1
J: TRBJ1-2
size: few

DNA: TGTGCCAGTATTGTACAGGGGGGTACTGAAGCTTTCTTT
CDR3: CASIVQGGTEAFF
D: TRBD1
V: TRBV19
J: TRBJ1-1
size: once

DNA: TGTGCCAGCAGTTACTCGGTTGGTTTAGGTTTTTATGGCTACACCTTC
CDR3: CASSYSVGLGFYGYTF
D: NA
V: TRBV24-1
J: TRBJ1-2
size: NA

DNA: TGTGCCAGCAGCAGGGACAGGGAGTCTAACTATGGCTACACCTTC
CDR3: CASSRDRESNYGYTF
D: TRBD1
V: TRBV7-9
J: TRBJ1-2
size: NA

DNA: TGTGCCAGCAAATCCGCGAACACCGGGGAGCTGTTTTTT
CDR3: CASKSANTGELFF
D: NA
V: TRBV12-3/TRBV12-4
J: TRBJ2-2
size: few

DNA: TGTGCCACCAGCAGAGATAAAGGGACAGGAACCGAGACCCAGCATTTT
CDR3: CATSRDKGTGTETQHF
D: TRBD1
V: TRBV15
J: TRBJ1-5
size: NA

DNA: TGCAGCGTTTACCTGGGGCGAGGCTATGGCTACACCATATATTTT
CDR3: CSVYLGRGYGYTIYF
D: NA
V: TRBV29-1
J: TRBJ1-3
size: NA

DNA: TGTGCCAGCAGCCATCTAGCCGGGACAAATGAGCAGTTCTTC
CDR3: CASSHLAGTNEQFF
D: NA
V: TRBV11-2
J: TRBJ2-1
size: NA

DNA: TGTGCCACCCCACCTTGGGACTCAAGCTCCTACGAGCAGTACTTC
CDR3: CATPPWDSSSYEQYF
D: NA
V: TRBV24-1
J: TRBJ2-7
size: many

DNA: TGTGCCACCGGGACAGGGACCGAGACCCAGTACTTC
CDR3: CATGTGTETQYF
D: TRBD1
V: TRBV13
J: TRBJ2-5
size: few